The 21 T cell receptor beta chains reported below all come from one sample, sequenced in a study of CD8 T cells in Susac syndrome. Reverse transcription of 0.5 to 1 ug RNA was performed with random hexamers. TCRdb processed the immunoSEQ multiplex PCR reads anew with MiXCR; each CDR3 protein has one entry. The sample includes 95,000 to 150,000 distinct CDR3 sequences, nearly 96% of them seen just once. The sequencing input was CD4+ T cells from PBMCs. These receptors came from a human donor with Susac syndrome.

The CDR3, as DNA: TGTGCCAGCAGTTATCGCGGACTAGCGGGAGTTGATACGTTCTTC. Amino acids: CASSYRGLAGVDTFF. J is TRBJ2-1 and V is TRBV6-2 or TRBV6-3, with 13 bases fitting TRBD2. The CDR3 extends over 15 amino acids. J gave up 15 bases and V 3 bases, and 11 bases lay outside the gene matches. Germline CDR1 and CDR2: MNHEY and SVGEGT.

This clonotype was seen once. The chain has TRBV7-2 and TRBJ2-7, with D tentatively TRBD1 (6 bases). The CDR3 runs 18 residues. Germline loops: CDR1 SGHTA, CDR2 FQGNSA. V shed 7 bases and J shed 6 bases, with 31 bases lying between them. In nucleotides, the CDR3 is TGTGCCAGCACCTCTACATTTGGGGGCATGGGTTCTCTCGGCGAGCAGTACTTC. The encoded protein is CASTSTFGGMGSLGEQYF. Using reference TRBV7-2 and TRBJ2-7 for the parts outside the CDR3, the full variable domain is GAGVSQSPSNKVTEKGKDVELRCDPISGHTALYWYRQSLGQGLEFLIYFQGNSAPDKSGLPSDRFSAERTGGSVSTLTIQRTQQEDSAVYLCASTSTFGGMGSLGEQYFGPGTRLTVT.

The CDR3 nucleotides read TGTGCCACCAGCAGGCAGACAGGGAATCAGCCCCAGCATTTT. Translated: CATSRQTGNQPQHF. The chain couples TRBV15 to TRBJ1-5, with 7 positions matching TRBD1. The CDR3 is 14 residues long. Losses at the gene ends were 3 bases for V and 4 bases for J; bases not matched to a gene: 3. Germline loops: CDR1 LNHNV, CDR2 YYDKDF (reference sequence).

J is TRBJ2-1 and V is TRBV7-9; 9 bases map to TRBD1. The J segment lost 8 bases and the V segment lost 1 base, leaving 9 bases of the junction unmatched. This CDR3 is 16 amino acids long. Germline assignment: CDR1 SEHNR and CDR2 FQNEAQ (reference sequence). The CDR3 sequence: CASSLGGTGRLDEQFF. The CDR3 nucleotides read TGTGCCAGCAGCTTAGGAGGGACAGGGCGATTGGATGAGCAGTTCTTC.

The chain recombines TRBV2 with TRBJ2-1, with 8 bases that match TRBD2. Germline CDR1 reads SNHLY; CDR2 reads FYNNEI. J lost 2 bases, V lost 6 bases, and 3 bases had no gene match. The CDR3 is made up of 14 amino acids. The CDR3 reads CASSAGLAYNEQFF. As DNA, the CDR3 is TGTGCCAGCAGCGCGGGACTAGCCTACAATGAGCAGTTCTTC.

The gene calls are TRBV2 and TRBJ2-5; possible D gene TRBD2, 6 bases. Germline CDR1 and CDR2: SNHLY and FYNNEI. This CDR3 is 16 amino acids long. The V end was cut by 3 bases, the J end by 2 bases, with 16 bases between. The CDR3 region is CASSERGLARQETQYF. In nucleotides, the CDR3 is TGTGCCAGCAGTGAGAGGGGTCTAGCGAGGCAAGAGACCCAGTACTTC.

The CDR3 loop is CSVDGGGPGNTIYF. The CDR3 DNA reads TGCAGCGTTGATGGGGGGGGTCCTGGAAACACCATATATTTT. This rearrangement joins TRBV29-1 to TRBJ1-3, with a possible D match to TRBD1 (5 bases). Germline assignment: CDR1 SQVTM and CDR2 ANQGSEA. The CDR3 runs to 14 residues. The V and J ends lost 3 bases and 2 bases respectively, with 11 bases between them.

V is TRBV29-1 and J is TRBJ2-1; 7 bases align to TRBD1. V gave up 4 bases and J gave up 3 bases; unmatched junction bases: 12. Germline V gives CDR1 SQVTM, CDR2 ANQGSEA. The CDR3 has 16 residues. The chain's CDR3 is CSVVTGVLIYYNEQFF. In nucleotides, the CDR3 is TGCAGCGTTGTCACAGGGGTCCTCATTTACTACAATGAGCAGTTCTTC.

This clonotype has just one count. The chain couples TRBV6-6 to TRBJ1-2; D gene ambiguous. Between the trimmed V and J ends, which lost 6 bases and 6 bases, there was a span of 17 bases. The CDR3 loop spans 14 amino acids. Germline values: CDR1 MNHNY, CDR2 SVGAGI (reference sequence). The CDR3 protein is CASSLPRVGHGYTF. The CDR3 DNA reads as TGTGCCAGCAGCCTCCCCCGGGTCGGGCATGGCTACACCTTC.

The chain employs TRBV5-6 and TRBJ2-1, with D perhaps TRBD1 or TRBD2 (5 bases each). This CDR3 is built from 14 residues. Germline loops: CDR1 SGHDT, CDR2 YYEEEE. The V end lost 0 bases, the J end lost 8 bases, and 12 bases lay between the germline ends. The CDR3 is CASSLAGAGDEQFF. CDR3 DNA sequence: TGTGCCAGCAGCTTGGCCGGGGCCGGTGATGAGCAGTTCTTC.

The gene calls are TRBV5-4 and TRBJ2-6; 7 bases fit TRBD2. The CDR3 sequence is 16 residues long. From germline, CDR1 is SGHNT and CDR2 YYREEE (reference sequence). V lost 4 bases and J lost 3; bases outside the gene matches: 7. CDR3 region: CASSPREGGGANVLTF. The CDR3 nucleotides are TGTGCCAGCAGCCCAAGGGAGGGAGGTGGGGCCAACGTCCTGACTTTC.

The chain links TRBV14 to TRBJ2-7, with 9 nucleotides matching TRBD1. Germline CDR1 and CDR2: SGHDN and FVKESK. With V trimmed by 2 bases and J by 4 bases, 6 bases remained unmatched. The CDR3 extends over 15 amino acids. CDR3 loop: CASSQPDRGSYEQYF. The CDR3 nucleotides are TGTGCCAGCAGCCAACCGGACAGGGGCAGTTACGAGCAGTACTTC. Filled out from reference TRBV14 and TRBJ2-7, the complete variable domain reads EAGVTQFPSHSVIEKGQTVTLRCDPISGHDNLYWYRRVMGKEIKFLLHFVKESKQDESGMPNNRFLAERTGGTYSTLKVQPAELEDSGVYFCASSQPDRGSYEQYFGPGTRLTVT.

This clonotype came up once. The rearrangement joins TRBV20-1 to TRBJ2-7, with 8 bases lining up with TRBD2. Germline V gene data show CDR1 as DFQATT and CDR2 as SNEGSKA (reference sequence). This CDR3 region has 14 residues. Trimming took 7 bases from V and 7 from J; bases not matched to a gene: 15. CDR3: CSVTQTGGQWEQYF. CDR3 bases: TGCAGTGTTACCCAAACGGGAGGGCAATGGGAGCAGTACTTC.

CDR3 region: CSAISGQGINEQFF. The DNA of the CDR3 is TGCAGTGCTATCTCGGGACAGGGAATCAATGAGCAGTTCTTC. The chain uses TRBV20-1 and TRBJ2-1; TRBD1 agrees at 9 bases. CDR1 is DFQATT, CDR2 SNEGSKA, per germline (reference sequence). CDR3 length equals 14 residues. With V trimmed by 4 bases and J by 6 bases, 7 bases remained unmatched.

The chain has TRBV7-2 and TRBJ2-7, with 13 positions matching TRBD2. Germline trimming cut 2 bases from V and 5 bases from J; bases unmatched to any gene: 6. This CDR3 is 16 amino acids long. Germline CDR1 reads SGHTA; CDR2 reads FQGNSA. The CDR3 loop reads CASSLTSGRVSHEQYF. DNA of the CDR3: TGTGCCAGCAGCTTAACTAGCGGGAGGGTAAGCCACGAGCAGTACTTC.

J is TRBJ1-1 and V is TRBV30; no reliable D call. This CDR3 region has 13 residues. Germline V gene sequence: CDR1 GTSNPN, CDR2 SVGIG (reference sequence). Between the trimmed V and J ends, which lost 0 bases and 0 bases, there was a span of 5 bases. The CDR3 DNA reads TGTGCCTGGAGTGTACGGATGAACACTGAAGCTTTCTTT. As protein: CAWSVRMNTEAFF.

The rearrangement links TRBV30 to TRBJ2-1; 9 bases align to TRBD2. This CDR3 region has 14 residues. The ends lost 1 base at V and 4 bases at J; junction bases unmatched: 2. CDR1 and CDR2 (germline): GTSNPN, SVGIG (reference sequence). CDR3 amino acids: CAWSGTSAYNEQFF. The CDR3 bases are TGTGCCTGGAGTGGGACTAGCGCATACAATGAGCAGTTCTTC.

This CDR3 is CASSLPSGSSGRGETQYF. CDR3 nucleotides: TGTGCCAGCAGTTTACCCTCTGGTAGTAGCGGGAGAGGGGAGACCCAGTACTTC. The chain carries TRBV28 and TRBJ2-5, with 9 bases identical to TRBD2. The CDR3 contains 18 residues. The V gene's germline CDR1 is MDHEN and CDR2 SYDVKM. V was pared by 2 bases and J by 5 bases, with 15 bases of the junction left unmatched.

The genes are TRBV27 and TRBJ1-5; D not certain. This CDR3 is built from 14 residues. In germline, CDR1 is MNHEY, CDR2 SMNVEV (reference sequence). V was pared by 2 bases and J by 7 bases, with 12 bases between. This CDR3 reads CASSLALVGQPQHF. Written as DNA, the CDR3 is TGTGCCAGCAGTTTAGCCCTCGTGGGGCAGCCCCAGCATTTT.

This CDR3 is CSALGANVLTF. The CDR3 DNA sequence: TGCAGTGCCCTTGGGGCCAACGTCCTGACTTTC. This chain joins TRBV20-1 and TRBJ2-6; D is undetermined. Germline values: CDR1 DFQATT, CDR2 SNEGSKA (reference sequence). Between the trimmed V and J ends, which lost 6 bases and 3 bases, there was a span of 3 bases. This CDR3 region has 11 residues.

The chain uses TRBV20-1 and TRBJ1-5; D is undetermined. Germline values: CDR1 DFQATT, CDR2 SNEGSKA (reference sequence). The CDR3 totals 15 residues. V lost 3 bases and J 0 bases, leaving 12 bases between the germline ends. The CDR3 protein is CSARVGSYSNQPQHF. The CDR3 bases are TGCAGTGCTAGGGTGGGGAGTTATAGCAATCAGCCCCAGCATTTT.